The subject of this entry is one T cell receptor beta chain. Source study methods: By means of reference gene primer amplification, nucleated cell counts were estimated. Measured with immunoSEQ multiplex PCR; TCRdb has only the in-frame clones, and not every one. V and J calls and clone size follow that table, whereas D and trimming were derived from the DNA. The sample includes about 25,000 clones, more than 75% of them seen just once. The entry originates in a study of blood T cell repertoires in COVID-19. Looking at the study overall: Material from acute and convalescent COVID-19 was sourced from the United States, Italy and Spain. PBMCs, B-cell-depleted T cells, or T cells provided the cDNA or gDNA that made up the material.

The CDR3 is 16 residues long. V was pared by 5 bases and J by 0 bases, with 14 bases between. Germline CDR1 and CDR2: SGHTA and FQGNSA. This clonotype originated in a man aged 45-60 years with active COVID-19. This chain links TRBV7-2 with TRBJ2-1; weak D call: TRBD2 (6 bases). Sequencing was done on a sample of peripheral blood. The CDR3 here is CASSISGTSSYNEQFF. CDR3 coding DNA: TGTGCCAGCAGCATCTCCGGGACTTCCTCCTACAATGAGCAGTTCTTC.